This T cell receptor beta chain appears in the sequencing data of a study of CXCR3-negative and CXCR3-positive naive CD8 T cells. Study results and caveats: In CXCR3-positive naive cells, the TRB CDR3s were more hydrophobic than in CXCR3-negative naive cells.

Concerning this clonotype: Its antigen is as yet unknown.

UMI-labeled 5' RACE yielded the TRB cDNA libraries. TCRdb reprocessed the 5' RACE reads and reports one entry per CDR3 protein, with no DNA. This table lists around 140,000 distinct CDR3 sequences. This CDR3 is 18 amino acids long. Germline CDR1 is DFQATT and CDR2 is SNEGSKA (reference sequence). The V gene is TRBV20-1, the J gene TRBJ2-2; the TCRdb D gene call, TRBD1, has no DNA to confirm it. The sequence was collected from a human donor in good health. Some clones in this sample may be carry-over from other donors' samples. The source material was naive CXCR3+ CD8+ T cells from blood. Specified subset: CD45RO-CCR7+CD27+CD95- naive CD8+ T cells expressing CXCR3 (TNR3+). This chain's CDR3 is CSARDTLDPSGLLGELFF.